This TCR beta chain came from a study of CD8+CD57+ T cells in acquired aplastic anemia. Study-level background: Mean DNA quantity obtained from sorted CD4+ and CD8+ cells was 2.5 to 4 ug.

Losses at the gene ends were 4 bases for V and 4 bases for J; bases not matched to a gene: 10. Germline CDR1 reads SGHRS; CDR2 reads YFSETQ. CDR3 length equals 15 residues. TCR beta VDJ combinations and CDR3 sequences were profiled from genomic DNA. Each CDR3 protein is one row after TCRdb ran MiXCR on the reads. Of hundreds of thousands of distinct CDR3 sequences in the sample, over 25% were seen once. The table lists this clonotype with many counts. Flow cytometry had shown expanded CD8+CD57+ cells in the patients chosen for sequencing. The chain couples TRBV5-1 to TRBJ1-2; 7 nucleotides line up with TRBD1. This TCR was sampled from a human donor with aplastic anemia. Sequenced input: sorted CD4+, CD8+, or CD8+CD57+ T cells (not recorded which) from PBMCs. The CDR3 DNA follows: TGCGCCAGCAGCGGCCGACAGGGAAGGGGCTATGGCTACACCTTC. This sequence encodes CASSGRQGRGYGYTF. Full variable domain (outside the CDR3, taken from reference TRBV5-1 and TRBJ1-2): KAGVTQTPRYLIKTRGQQVTLSCSPISGHRSVSWYQQTPGQGLQFLFEYFSETQRNKGNFPGRFSGRQFSNSRSEMNVSTLELGDSALYLCASSGRQGRGYGYTFGSGTRLTVV.